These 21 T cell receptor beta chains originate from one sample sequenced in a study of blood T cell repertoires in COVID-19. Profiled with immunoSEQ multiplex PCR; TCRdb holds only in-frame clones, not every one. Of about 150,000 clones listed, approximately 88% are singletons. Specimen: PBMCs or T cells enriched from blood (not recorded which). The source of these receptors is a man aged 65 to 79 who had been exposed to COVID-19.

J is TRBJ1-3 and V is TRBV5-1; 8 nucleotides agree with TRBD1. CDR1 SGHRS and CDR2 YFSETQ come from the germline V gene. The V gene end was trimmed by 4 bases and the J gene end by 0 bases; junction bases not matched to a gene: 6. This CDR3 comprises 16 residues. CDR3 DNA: TGCGCCAGCAGCCAGGGACAGGCATACTCTGGAAACACCATATATTTT. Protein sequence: CASSQGQAYSGNTIYF. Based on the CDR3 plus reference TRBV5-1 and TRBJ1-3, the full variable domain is KAGVTQTPRYLIKTRGQQVTLSCSPISGHRSVSWYQQTPGQGLQFLFEYFSETQRNKGNFPGRFSGRQFSNSRSEMNVSTLELGDSALYLCASSQGQAYSGNTIYFGEGSWLTVV.

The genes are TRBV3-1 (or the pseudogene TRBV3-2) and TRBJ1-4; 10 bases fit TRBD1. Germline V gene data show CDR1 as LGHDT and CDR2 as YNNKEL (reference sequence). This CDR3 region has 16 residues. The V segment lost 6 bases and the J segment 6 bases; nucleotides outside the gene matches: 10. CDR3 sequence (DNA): TGTGCCAGCAGTACTGGTCCGGGACAGGGGTATGAAAAACTGTTTTTT. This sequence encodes CASSTGPGQGYEKLFF.

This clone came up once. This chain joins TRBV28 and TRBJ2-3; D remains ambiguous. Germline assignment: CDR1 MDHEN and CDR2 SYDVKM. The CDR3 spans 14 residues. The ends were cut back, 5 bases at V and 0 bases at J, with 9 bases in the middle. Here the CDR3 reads CASSLLTSTDTQYF. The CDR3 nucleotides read TGTGCCAGCAGTCTGCTAACTAGCACAGATACGCAGTATTTT. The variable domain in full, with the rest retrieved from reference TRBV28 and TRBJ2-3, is DVKVTQSSRYLVKRTGEKVFLECVQDMDHENMFWYRQDPGLGLRLIYFSYDVKMKEKGDIPEGYSVSREKKERFSLILESASTNQTSMYLCASSLLTSTDTQYFGPGTRLTVL.

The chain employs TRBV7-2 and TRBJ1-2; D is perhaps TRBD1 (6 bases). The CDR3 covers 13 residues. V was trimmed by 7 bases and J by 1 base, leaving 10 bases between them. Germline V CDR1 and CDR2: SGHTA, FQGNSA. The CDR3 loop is CASTQQGNYGYTF. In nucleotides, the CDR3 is TGTGCCAGCACTCAACAGGGTAACTATGGCTACACCTTC.

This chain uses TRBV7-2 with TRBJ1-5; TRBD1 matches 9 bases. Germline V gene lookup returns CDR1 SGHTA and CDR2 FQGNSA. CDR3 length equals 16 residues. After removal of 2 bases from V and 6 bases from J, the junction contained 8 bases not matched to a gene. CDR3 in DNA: TGTGCCAGCAGCTTATCTGCGGACAGGGGCGCTCAGCCCCAGCATTTT. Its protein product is CASSLSADRGAQPQHF.

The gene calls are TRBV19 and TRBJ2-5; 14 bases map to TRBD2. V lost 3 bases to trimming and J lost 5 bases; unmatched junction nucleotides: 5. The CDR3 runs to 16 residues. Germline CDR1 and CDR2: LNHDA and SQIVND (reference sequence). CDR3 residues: CASSISGTSGSETQYF. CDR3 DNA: TGTGCCAGTAGTATCTCCGGGACTAGCGGGAGTGAGACCCAGTACTTC.

CDR3 nucleotide sequence: TGTGCCAGCAGCTTAACAGGGGCTGGGGCCAACGTCCTGACTTTC. Residues: CASSLTGAGANVLTF. The chain recombines TRBV27 with TRBJ2-6, with TRBD1 matching 7 bases. The CDR3 totals 15 residues. Germline CDR1 is MNHEY and CDR2 is SMNVEV (reference sequence). The J segment lost 2 bases and the V segment lost 6 bases, leaving 4 bases of the junction unmatched.

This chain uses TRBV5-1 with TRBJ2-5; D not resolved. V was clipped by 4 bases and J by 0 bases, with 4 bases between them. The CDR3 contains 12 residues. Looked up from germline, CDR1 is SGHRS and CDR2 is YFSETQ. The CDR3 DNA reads TGCGCCAGCAGCGAGGACCAAGAGACCCAGTACTTC. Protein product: CASSEDQETQYF.

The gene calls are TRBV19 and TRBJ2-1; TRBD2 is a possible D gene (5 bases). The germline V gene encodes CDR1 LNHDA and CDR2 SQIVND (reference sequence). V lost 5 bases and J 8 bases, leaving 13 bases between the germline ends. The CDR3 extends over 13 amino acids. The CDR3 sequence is CASSYISGDEQFF. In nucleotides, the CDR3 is TGTGCCAGTAGTTATATCTCCGGGGATGAGCAGTTCTTC.

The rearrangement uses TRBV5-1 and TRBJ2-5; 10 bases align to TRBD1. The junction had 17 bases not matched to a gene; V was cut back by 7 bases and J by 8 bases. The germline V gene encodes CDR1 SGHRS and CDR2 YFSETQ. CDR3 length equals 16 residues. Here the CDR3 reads CASWPNGDRGRGTQYF. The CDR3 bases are TGCGCCAGCTGGCCGAACGGGGACAGGGGCCGGGGTACCCAGTACTTC.

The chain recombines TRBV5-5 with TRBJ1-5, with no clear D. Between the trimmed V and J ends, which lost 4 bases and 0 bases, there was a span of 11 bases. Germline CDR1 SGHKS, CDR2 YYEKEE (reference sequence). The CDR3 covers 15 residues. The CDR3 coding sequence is TGTGCCAGCAGCCCAGACGGGAATAGCAATCAGCCCCAGCATTTT. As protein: CASSPDGNSNQPQHF.

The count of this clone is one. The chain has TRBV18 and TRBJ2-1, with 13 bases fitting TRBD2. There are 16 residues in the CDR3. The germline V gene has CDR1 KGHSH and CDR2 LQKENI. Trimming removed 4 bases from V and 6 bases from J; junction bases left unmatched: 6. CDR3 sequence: CASSQRTSGGFNEQFF. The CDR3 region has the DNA TGTGCCAGCTCACAGCGGACTAGCGGGGGATTCAATGAGCAGTTCTTC. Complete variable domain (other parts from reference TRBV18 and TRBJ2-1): NAGVMQNPRHLVRRRGQEARLRCSPMKGHSHVYWYRQLPEEGLKFMVYLQKENIIDESGMPKERFSAEFPKEGPSILRIQQVVRGDSAAYFCASSQRTSGGFNEQFFGPGTRLTVL.

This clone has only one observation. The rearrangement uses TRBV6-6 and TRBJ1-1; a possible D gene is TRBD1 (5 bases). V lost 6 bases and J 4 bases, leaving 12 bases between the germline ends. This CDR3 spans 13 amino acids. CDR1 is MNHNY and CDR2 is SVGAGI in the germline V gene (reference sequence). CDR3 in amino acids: CASRAPGGTEAFF. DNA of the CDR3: TGTGCCAGCAGGGCTCCGGGGGGCACTGAAGCTTTCTTT.

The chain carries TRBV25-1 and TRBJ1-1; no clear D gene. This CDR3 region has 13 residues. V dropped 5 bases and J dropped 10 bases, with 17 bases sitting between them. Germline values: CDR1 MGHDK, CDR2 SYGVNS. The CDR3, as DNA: TGTGCCAGCAGTCCTACGATGTCCACGTTAGCTTTCTTT. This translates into CASSPTMSTLAFF. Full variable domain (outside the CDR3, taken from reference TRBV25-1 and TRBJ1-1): EADIYQTPRYLVIGTGKKITLECSQTMGHDKMYWYQQDPGMELHLIHYSYGVNSTEKGDLSSESTVSRIRTEHFPLTLESARPSHTSQYLCASSPTMSTLAFFGQGTRLTVV.

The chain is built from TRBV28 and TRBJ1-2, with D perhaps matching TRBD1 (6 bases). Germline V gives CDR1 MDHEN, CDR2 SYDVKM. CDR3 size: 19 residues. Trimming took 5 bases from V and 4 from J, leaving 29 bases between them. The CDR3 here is CASSPFLVWGTIYAYGYTF. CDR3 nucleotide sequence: TGTGCCAGCAGTCCCTTCTTGGTATGGGGGACAATCTATGCCTATGGCTACACCTTC.

The CDR3, as DNA: TGTGCCAGCAGCTTTTTTGGGGTCTTTTTAGGGAGAACTGGCGGGGAGCTGTTTTTT. It translates to CASSFFGVFLGRTGGELFF. The chain uses TRBV11-2 and TRBJ2-2; tentatively, D is TRBD2 (5 bases). The CDR3 is 19 amino acids. The germline CDR1 and CDR2 sequences are SGHAT and FQNNGV. V shed 3 bases and J shed 7 bases, with 27 bases lying between them.

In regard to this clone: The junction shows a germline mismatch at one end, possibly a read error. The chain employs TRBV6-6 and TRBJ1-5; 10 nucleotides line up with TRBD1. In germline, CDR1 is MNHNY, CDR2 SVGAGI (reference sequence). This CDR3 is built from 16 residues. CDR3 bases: TGTGCCAGCAGTGCCGGGACGACAGGGGGCAAACAGCCCCAGCATTTT. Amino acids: CASSAGTTGGKQPQHF.

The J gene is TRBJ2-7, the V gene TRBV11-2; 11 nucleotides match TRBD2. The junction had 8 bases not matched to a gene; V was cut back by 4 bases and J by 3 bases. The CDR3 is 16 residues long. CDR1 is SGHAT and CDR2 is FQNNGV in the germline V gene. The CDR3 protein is CASSSPGTSGIYEQYF. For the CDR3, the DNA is TGTGCCAGCAGCTCCCCAGGGACTAGCGGAATCTACGAGCAGTACTTC.

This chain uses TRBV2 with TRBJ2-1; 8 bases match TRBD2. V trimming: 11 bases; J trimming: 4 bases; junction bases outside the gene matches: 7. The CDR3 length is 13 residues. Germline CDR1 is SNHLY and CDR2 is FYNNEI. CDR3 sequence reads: CASSGGRYNEQFF. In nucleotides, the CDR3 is TGTGCCTCCAGTGGCGGGAGGTACAATGAGCAGTTCTTC.

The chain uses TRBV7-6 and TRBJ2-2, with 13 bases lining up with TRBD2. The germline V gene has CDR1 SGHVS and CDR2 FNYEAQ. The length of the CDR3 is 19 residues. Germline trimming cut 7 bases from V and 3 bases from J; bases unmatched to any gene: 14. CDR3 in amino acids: CASTTLLAGGLLDTGELFF. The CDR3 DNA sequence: TGTGCCAGCACCACGTTACTAGCGGGGGGGCTCTTGGACACCGGGGAGCTGTTTTTT.

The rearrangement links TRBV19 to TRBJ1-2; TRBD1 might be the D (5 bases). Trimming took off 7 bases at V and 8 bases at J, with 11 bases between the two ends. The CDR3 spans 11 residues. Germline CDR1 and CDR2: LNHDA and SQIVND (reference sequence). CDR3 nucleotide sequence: TGTGCCAGTACGGACAATCTAGGCTACACCTTC. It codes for CASTDNLGYTF. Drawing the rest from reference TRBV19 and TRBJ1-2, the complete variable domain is DGGITQSPKYLFRKEGQNVTLSCEQNLNHDAMYWYRQDPGQGLRLIYYSQIVNDFQKGDIAEGYSVSREKKESFPLTVTSAQKNPTAFYLCASTDNLGYTFGSGTRLTVV.